The 21 T cell receptor beta chains given below trace back to one sample, sequenced in a study of blood T cell repertoires in COVID-19. Assay used: immunoSEQ multiplex PCR; TCRdb lists only in-frame clones, some missing. This table holds a few hundred thousand clones, roughly 80% found once. Sequencing was done on a sample of peripheral blood. The receptors derive from a woman aged 45-60 years with acute or convalescent COVID-19.

The chain has TRBV14 and TRBJ2-5; 14 bases are a match to TRBD2. This CDR3 has 17 residues. Trimming took 1 base from V and 4 from J; bases not matched to a gene: 5. Germline values: CDR1 SGHDN, CDR2 FVKESK. CDR3 DNA: TGTGCCAGCAGCCAAGTGACTAGCGGGGGGGCGGGAGAGACCCAGTACTTC. It yields the protein CASSQVTSGGAGETQYF.

About this clone: Sequence at one end of the junction differs from germline and may be a read error. The CDR3 coding sequence is TGTGCCAGCAGCTTCGTAAGGGGCCGGGCTGAGGCTTTCTTT. It translates to CASSFVRGRAEAFF. The chain joins TRBV5-8 to TRBJ1-1, with D possibly TRBD1 on 5 matching bases. This CDR3 comprises 14 residues. Germline CDR1 is SGHTS and CDR2 is YDEGEE.

In its sample, this clone was seen once. The chain links TRBV11-2 to TRBJ2-3, with TRBD2 identical over 9 bases. The CDR3 runs 15 residues. Germline CDR1 and CDR2: SGHAT and FQNNGV. V lost 3 bases to trimming and J lost 4 bases; unmatched junction nucleotides: 5. The CDR3, as DNA: TGTGCCAGCAGCTTGGCGGGGGGGCGCCCAGATACGCAGTATTTT. Its translation is CASSLAGGRPDTQYF.

The gene calls are TRBV5-5 and TRBJ2-1; D is perhaps TRBD2 (6 bases). The CDR3 sequence is 16 residues long. Trimming pared 1 base from V and 0 bases from J, leaving 11 bases between. From germline, CDR1 is SGHKS and CDR2 YYEKEE (reference sequence). This chain's CDR3 is CASSLTSGDSYNEQFF. The CDR3 region has the DNA TGTGCCAGCAGCTTGACATCGGGAGACTCCTACAATGAGCAGTTCTTC.

The chain recombines TRBV14 with TRBJ2-2; perhaps TRBD1 as D (6 bases). From germline, CDR1 is SGHDN and CDR2 FVKESK. There are 15 residues in the CDR3. V lost 0 bases and J lost 6, with 11 bases in between. The CDR3 sequence is CASSQDLTGPGELFF. The CDR3 region has the DNA TGTGCCAGCAGCCAAGACTTGACAGGTCCCGGGGAGCTGTTTTTT.

A few counts support this clone. The gene calls are TRBV7-2 and TRBJ1-2; 12 nucleotides match TRBD1. This CDR3 has 17 amino acids. The V gene's germline CDR1 is SGHTA and CDR2 FQGNSA. J was trimmed by 4 bases and V by 1 base; bases with no gene match: 7. CDR3 protein: CASSLEGQGAVGYGYTF. In DNA, the CDR3 is TGTGCCAGCAGCTTAGAGGGACAGGGGGCTGTCGGCTATGGCTACACCTTC.

The J gene is TRBJ2-2, the V gene TRBV11-2; D possibly corresponds to TRBD2 (6 bases). V lost 4 bases to trimming and J lost 4 bases, with 13 bases between them. CDR3 length equals 15 residues. Germline CDR1 and CDR2: SGHAT and FQNNGV. The CDR3, as DNA: TGTGCCAGCAGCTCCGGGGAGGTGCCCACCGGGGAGCTGTTTTTT. Encoded protein: CASSSGEVPTGELFF.

The J gene is TRBJ2-1, the V gene TRBV30, with 13 bases matching TRBD2. With 8 bases clipped from V and 4 bases from J, the junction kept 8 bases outside the gene matches. The CDR3 consists of 15 residues. Germline CDR1 and CDR2: GTSNPN and SVGIG (reference sequence). The CDR3 is CAAPGLAGRYNEQFF. Here the CDR3 DNA reads TGTGCCGCACCGGGACTAGCGGGACGATACAATGAGCAGTTCTTC.

The chain joins TRBV9 to TRBJ2-5, with TRBD2 matching over 7 bases. CDR3 length: 17 amino acids. CDR1 and CDR2 from the germline V gene are SGDLS and YYNGEE. The V and J ends lost 4 bases and 1 base, in that order; junction bases with no gene match: 13. CDR3 DNA sequence: TGTGCCAGCAGCCCAAAAGCGGGGACGCTACTCCAAGAGACCCAGTACTTC. Residues: CASSPKAGTLLQETQYF.

The chain is built from TRBV4-1 and TRBJ2-2, with D uncertain. The CDR3 sequence is 13 residues long. Germline CDR1 reads MGHRA; CDR2 reads YSYEKL. V lost 2 bases to trimming and J lost 2 bases, with 3 bases between them. CDR3 sequence (DNA): TGCGCCAGCAGCCAACTCAACACCGGGGAGCTGTTTTTT. This gives the protein CASSQLNTGELFF.

This clone was seen a handful of times. V is TRBV2 and J is TRBJ2-3; the match to TRBD1 covers 7 bases. The CDR3 spans 15 residues. J lost 0 bases, V lost 6 bases, and 6 bases had no gene match. In germline, CDR1 is SNHLY, CDR2 FYNNEI. The CDR3 loop is CASSTGQPSTDTQYF. The CDR3 nucleotides are TGTGCCAGCAGCACGGGACAGCCAAGCACAGATACGCAGTATTTT.

This sequence joins TRBV3-1 (or the pseudogene TRBV3-2) and TRBJ1-1; D is possibly TRBD1 (5 bases). Trimming took 1 base from V and 4 from J, leaving 16 bases between them. From germline, CDR1 is LGHDT and CDR2 YNNKEL (reference sequence). This CDR3 is 16 amino acids long. The DNA for the CDR3 is TGTGCCAGCAGCCAAGCGGCGGTGAGGGGAGGCACTGAAGCTTTCTTT. Its protein is CASSQAAVRGGTEAFF.

The chain is built from TRBV28 and TRBJ2-5; 10 bases fit TRBD2. Germline assignment: CDR1 MDHEN and CDR2 SYDVKM. J lost 5 bases, V lost 6 bases, and 12 bases had no gene match. The CDR3 covers 16 residues. The CDR3 sequence: CASSLLAGVGRETQYF. DNA of the CDR3: TGTGCCAGCAGCCTTCTAGCGGGAGTTGGTCGGGAGACCCAGTACTTC. Based on the CDR3 plus reference TRBV28 and TRBJ2-5, the full variable domain is DVKVTQSSRYLVKRTGEKVFLECVQDMDHENMFWYRQDPGLGLRLIYFSYDVKMKEKGDIPEGYSVSREKKERFSLILESASTNQTSMYLCASSLLAGVGRETQYFGPGTRLLVL.

This chain connects TRBV5-1 to TRBJ2-5, with 12 bases identical to TRBD2. After removal of 0 bases from V and 5 bases from J, the junction contained 11 bases not matched to a gene. The CDR3 contains 18 residues. Germline CDR1 is SGHRS and CDR2 is YFSETQ. CDR3 sequence: CASSLAETSGGRGETQYF. The CDR3 DNA reads as TGCGCCAGCAGCTTGGCTGAGACTAGCGGGGGCCGCGGGGAGACCCAGTACTTC.

This clone appeared a single time. The V call is TRBV11-2, the J call TRBJ2-2; D remains ambiguous. CDR3 length: 14 residues. The ends were cut back, 5 bases at V and 5 bases at J, with 12 bases in the middle. CDR1 SGHAT and CDR2 FQNNGV come from the germline V gene. In DNA, the CDR3 is TGTGCCAGCAGCCCTATCGGTCGAACCGGGGAGCTGTTTTTT. Its protein product is CASSPIGRTGELFF.

This clone was observed a single time. The chain has TRBV6-5 and TRBJ1-2; D gene unclear. The V gene's germline CDR1 is MNHEY and CDR2 SVGAGI. With 0 bases removed from V and 8 bases from J, the gap between germline ends came to 19 bases. The CDR3 length is 16 residues. The CDR3 DNA sequence: TGTGCCAGCAGTTACTCGAACGCGGGAGGCAGAAGGGGCTACACCTTC. It codes for CASSYSNAGGRRGYTF.

For the CDR3, the DNA is TGTGCCAGCAGTTCAGGGGAGCAGTACTTC. Translated: CASSSGEQYF. V usage is TRBV28 and J usage is TRBJ2-7, with D perhaps TRBD1 (5 bases). Germline V gene lookup returns CDR1 MDHEN and CDR2 SYDVKM. The V gene lost 4 bases and the J gene lost 7 bases, with 5 bases spanning the gap. The CDR3 has 10 residues.

The chain uses TRBV14 and TRBJ2-7; 7 bases map to TRBD1. V lost 1 base, J lost 3 bases, and 15 bases stayed unmatched. In germline, CDR1 is SGHDN, CDR2 FVKESK. This CDR3 spans 18 amino acids. Written as DNA, the CDR3 is TGTGCCAGCAGCCAAGTCGGATATACCGGGACAGACTACTACGAGCAGTACTTC. This encodes CASSQVGYTGTDYYEQYF.

The chain recombines TRBV2 with TRBJ2-2, with D possibly being TRBD2 (6 bases). CDR3 length: 16 residues. V was trimmed by 6 bases and J by 5 bases, leaving 19 bases between them. Germline V gives CDR1 SNHLY, CDR2 FYNNEI. The CDR3 is CASRLRGGVKTGELFF. The CDR3 region has the DNA TGTGCCAGCAGACTCCGCGGAGGGGTGAAAACCGGGGAGCTGTTTTTT.

This clone was observed a few times. The rearrangement uses TRBV30 and TRBJ2-3, with D perhaps matching TRBD2 (5 bases). The CDR3 sequence is 13 residues long. The germline gives CDR1 GTSNPN, CDR2 SVGIG (reference sequence). V gave up 3 bases and J gave up 4 bases, with 11 bases separating them. In DNA, the CDR3 is TGTGCCTGGAGGAGGGCGAGGGCAGATACGCAGTATTTT. This codes for CAWRRARADTQYF.

The V gene is TRBV7-8, the J gene TRBJ1-6, with D perhaps matching TRBD1 (6 bases). V dropped 5 bases and J dropped 0 bases, with 8 bases sitting between them. Germline assignment: CDR1 SGHVS and CDR2 FQNEAQ. CDR3 length: 15 amino acids. The CDR3, as DNA: TGTGCCAGCAGCCCGGACAGCTCCTATAATTCACCCCTCCACTTT. Translation gives CASSPDSSYNSPLHF.